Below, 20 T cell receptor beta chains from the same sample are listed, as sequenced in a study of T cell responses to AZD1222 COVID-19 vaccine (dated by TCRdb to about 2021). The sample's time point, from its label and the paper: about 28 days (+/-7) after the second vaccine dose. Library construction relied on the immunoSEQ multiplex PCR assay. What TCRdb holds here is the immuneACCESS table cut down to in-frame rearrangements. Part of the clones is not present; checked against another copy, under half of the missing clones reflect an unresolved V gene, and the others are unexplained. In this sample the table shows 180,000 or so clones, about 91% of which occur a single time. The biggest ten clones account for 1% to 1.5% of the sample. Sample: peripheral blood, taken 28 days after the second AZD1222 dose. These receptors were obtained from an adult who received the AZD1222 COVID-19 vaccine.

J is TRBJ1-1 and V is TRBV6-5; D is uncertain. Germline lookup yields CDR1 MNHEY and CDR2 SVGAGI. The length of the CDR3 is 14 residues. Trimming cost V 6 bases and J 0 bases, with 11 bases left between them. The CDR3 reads CASSHAVLNTEAFF. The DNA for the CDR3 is TGTGCCAGCAGCCACGCCGTTCTGAACACTGAAGCTTTCTTT.

CDR3 loop: CASSPRGRNEKLFF. The DNA of the CDR3 is TGTGCCAGCAGCCCAAGGGGGCGGAATGAAAAACTGTTTTTT. The rearrangement uses TRBV11-2 and TRBJ1-4, with TRBD1 identical over 7 bases. With V trimmed by 5 bases and J by 5 bases, 5 bases remained unmatched. The CDR3 contains 14 residues. Germline CDR1 reads SGHAT; CDR2 reads FQNNGV.

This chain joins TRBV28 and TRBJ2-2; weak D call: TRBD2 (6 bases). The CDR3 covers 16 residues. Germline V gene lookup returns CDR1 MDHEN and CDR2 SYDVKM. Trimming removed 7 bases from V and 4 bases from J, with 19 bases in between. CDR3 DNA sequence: TGTGCCAGCACCCTTAGGCCCGGAGGGAGCACCGGGGAGCTGTTTTTT. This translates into CASTLRPGGSTGELFF.

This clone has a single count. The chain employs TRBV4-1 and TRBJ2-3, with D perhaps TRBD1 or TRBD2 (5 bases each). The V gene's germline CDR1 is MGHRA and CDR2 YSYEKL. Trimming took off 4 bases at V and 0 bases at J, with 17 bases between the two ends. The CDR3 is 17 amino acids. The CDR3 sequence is CASSLTGTRESTDTQYF. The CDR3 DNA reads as TGCGCCAGCAGCCTAACCGGGACCCGAGAAAGCACAGATACGCAGTATTTT.

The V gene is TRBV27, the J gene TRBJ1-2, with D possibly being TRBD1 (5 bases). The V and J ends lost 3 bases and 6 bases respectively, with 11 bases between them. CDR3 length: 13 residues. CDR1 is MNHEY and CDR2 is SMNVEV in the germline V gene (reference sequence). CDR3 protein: CASSFQGEDGYTF. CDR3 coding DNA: TGTGCCAGCAGTTTCCAGGGTGAGGATGGCTACACCTTC.

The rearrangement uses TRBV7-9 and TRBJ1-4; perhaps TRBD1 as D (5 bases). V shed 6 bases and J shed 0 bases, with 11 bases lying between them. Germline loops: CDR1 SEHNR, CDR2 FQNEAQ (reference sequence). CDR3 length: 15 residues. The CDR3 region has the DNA TGTGCCAGCAGTCCCCAGGGAACAACTAATGAAAAACTGTTTTTT. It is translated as CASSPQGTTNEKLFF.

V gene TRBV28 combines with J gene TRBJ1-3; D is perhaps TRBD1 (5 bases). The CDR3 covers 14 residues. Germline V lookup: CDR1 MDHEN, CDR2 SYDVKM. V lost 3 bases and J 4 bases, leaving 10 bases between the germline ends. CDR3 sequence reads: CASSFGGSGNTIYF. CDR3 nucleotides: TGTGCCAGCAGTTTTGGGGGATCGGGAAACACCATATATTTT.

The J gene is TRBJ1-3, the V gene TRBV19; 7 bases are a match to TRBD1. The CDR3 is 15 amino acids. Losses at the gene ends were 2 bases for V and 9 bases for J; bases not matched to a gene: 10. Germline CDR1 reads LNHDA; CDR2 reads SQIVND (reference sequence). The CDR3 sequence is CASSIRQGEMGTIYF. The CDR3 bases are TGTGCCAGTAGTATACGGCAGGGGGAAATGGGCACCATATATTTT.

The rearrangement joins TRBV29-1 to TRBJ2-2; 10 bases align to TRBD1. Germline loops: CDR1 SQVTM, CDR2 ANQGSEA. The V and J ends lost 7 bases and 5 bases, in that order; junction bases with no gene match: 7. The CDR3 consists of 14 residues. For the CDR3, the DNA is TGCAGCGCCCGGGACAGGGGACGAACCGGGGAGCTGTTTTTT. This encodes CSARDRGRTGELFF.

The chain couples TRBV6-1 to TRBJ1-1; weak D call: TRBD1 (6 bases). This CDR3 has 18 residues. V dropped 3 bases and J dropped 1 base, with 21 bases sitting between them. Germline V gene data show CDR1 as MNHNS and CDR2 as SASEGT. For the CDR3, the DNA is TGTGCCAGCAGTGATGGGGTCAGGGGACACAATAGGAACACTGAAGCTTTCTTT. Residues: CASSDGVRGHNRNTEAFF.

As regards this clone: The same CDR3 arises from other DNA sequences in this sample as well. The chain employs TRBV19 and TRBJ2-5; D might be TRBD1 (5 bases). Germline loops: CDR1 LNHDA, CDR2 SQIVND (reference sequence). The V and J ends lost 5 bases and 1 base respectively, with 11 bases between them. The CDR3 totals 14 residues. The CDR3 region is CASSPQGGQETQYF. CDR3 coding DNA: TGTGCCAGTAGTCCCCAGGGCGGCCAAGAGACCCAGTACTTC.

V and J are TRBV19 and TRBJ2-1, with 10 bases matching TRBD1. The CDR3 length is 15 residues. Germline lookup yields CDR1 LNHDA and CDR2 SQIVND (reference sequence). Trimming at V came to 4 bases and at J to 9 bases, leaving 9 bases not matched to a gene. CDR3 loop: CASSRDRGAGSEQFF. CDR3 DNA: TGTGCCAGTAGTAGGGACAGGGGTGCCGGGAGTGAGCAGTTCTTC.

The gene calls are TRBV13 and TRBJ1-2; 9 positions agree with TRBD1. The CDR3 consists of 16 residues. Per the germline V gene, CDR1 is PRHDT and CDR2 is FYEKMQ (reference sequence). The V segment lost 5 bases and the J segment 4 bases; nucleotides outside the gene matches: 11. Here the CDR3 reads CASSQNRGPTFYGYTF. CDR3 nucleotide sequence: TGTGCCAGCAGCCAAAACAGGGGGCCCACCTTCTATGGCTACACCTTC.

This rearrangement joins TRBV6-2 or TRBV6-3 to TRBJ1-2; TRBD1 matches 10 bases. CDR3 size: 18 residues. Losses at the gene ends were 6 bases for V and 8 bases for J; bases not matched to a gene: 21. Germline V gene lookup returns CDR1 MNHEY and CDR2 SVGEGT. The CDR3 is CASSYTPGQGLSAPGYTF. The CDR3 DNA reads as TGTGCCAGCAGCTATACACCGGGACAGGGGCTCTCCGCCCCCGGCTACACCTTC.

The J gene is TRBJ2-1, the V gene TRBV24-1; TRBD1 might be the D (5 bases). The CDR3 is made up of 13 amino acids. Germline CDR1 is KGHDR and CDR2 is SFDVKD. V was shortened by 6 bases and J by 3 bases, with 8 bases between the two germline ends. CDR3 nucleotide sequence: TGTGCCACCAGTCAGGGTGGCTACAATGAGCAGTTCTTC. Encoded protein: CATSQGGYNEQFF.

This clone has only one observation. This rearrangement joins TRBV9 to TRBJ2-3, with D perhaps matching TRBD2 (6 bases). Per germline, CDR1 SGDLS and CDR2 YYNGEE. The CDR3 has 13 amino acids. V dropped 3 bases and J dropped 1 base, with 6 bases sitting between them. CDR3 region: CASSERGTDTQYF. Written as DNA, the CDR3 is TGTGCCAGCAGCGAGCGGGGCACAGATACGCAGTATTTT.

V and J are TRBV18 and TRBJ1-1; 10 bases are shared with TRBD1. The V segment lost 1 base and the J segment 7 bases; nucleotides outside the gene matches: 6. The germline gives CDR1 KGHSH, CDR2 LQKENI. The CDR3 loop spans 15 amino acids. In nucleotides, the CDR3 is TGTGCCAGCTCACCACAGGACAGGGGGAGTGGTGAAGCTTTCTTT. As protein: CASSPQDRGSGEAFF.

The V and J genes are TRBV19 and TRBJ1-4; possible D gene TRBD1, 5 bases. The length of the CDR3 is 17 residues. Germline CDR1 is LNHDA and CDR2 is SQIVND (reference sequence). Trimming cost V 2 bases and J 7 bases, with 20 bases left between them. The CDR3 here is CASSIPGHPAQLEKLFF. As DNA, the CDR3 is TGTGCCAGTAGTATACCAGGGCACCCTGCTCAGCTTGAAAAACTGTTTTTT.

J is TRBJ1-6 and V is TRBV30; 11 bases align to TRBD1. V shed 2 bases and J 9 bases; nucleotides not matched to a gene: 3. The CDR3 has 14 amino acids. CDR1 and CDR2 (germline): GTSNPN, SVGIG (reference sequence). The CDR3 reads CAWSPGQGASPLHF. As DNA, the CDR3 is TGTGCCTGGAGTCCCGGACAGGGGGCTTCACCCCTCCACTTT.

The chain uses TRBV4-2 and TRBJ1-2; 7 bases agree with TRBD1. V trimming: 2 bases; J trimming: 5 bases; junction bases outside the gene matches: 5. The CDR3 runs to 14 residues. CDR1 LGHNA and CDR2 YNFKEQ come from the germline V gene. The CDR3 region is CASSQPQGSYGYTF. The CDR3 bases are TGTGCCAGCAGCCAACCACAGGGGAGTTATGGCTACACCTTC.